This passage covers 32 T cell receptor beta chains from one sample sequenced in a study of blood T cell repertoires in COVID-19. TCRdb's copy holds only in-frame clones and misses some; the assay was immunoSEQ multiplex PCR. The table has 200,000 to 300,000 clones, about 86% seen once. Sequenced sample: peripheral blood. These receptors came from a woman aged 25 to 39 who had recovered from COVID-19.

The rearrangement joins TRBV15 to TRBJ2-7, with 8 nucleotides matching TRBD1. From germline, CDR1 is LNHNV and CDR2 YYDKDF (reference sequence). This CDR3 spans 15 amino acids. Germline trimming cut 0 bases from V and 1 base from J; bases unmatched to any gene: 2. The CDR3 spells CATSRERQGSYEQYF. CDR3 in DNA: TGTGCCACCAGCAGAGAAAGACAGGGGTCCTACGAGCAGTACTTC.

V is TRBV6-6 and J is TRBJ1-5, with a possible D match to TRBD1 (5 bases). Germline assignment: CDR1 MNHNY and CDR2 SVGAGI (reference sequence). The ends were cut back, 5 bases at V and 6 bases at J, with 14 bases in the middle. There are 14 residues in the CDR3. The CDR3 sequence is CASSSRDLVQPQHF. The CDR3 nucleotides read TGTGCCAGCAGTAGCAGGGACTTAGTTCAGCCCCAGCATTTT.

This chain joins TRBV18 and TRBJ2-7; 8 bases align to TRBD1. Germline V CDR1 and CDR2: KGHSH, LQKENI. V was pared by 3 bases and J by 6 bases, with 1 base of the junction left unmatched. This CDR3 has 12 amino acids. As DNA, the CDR3 is TGTGCCAGCTCACCCACAGGGGGCGAGCAGTACTTC. The encoded protein is CASSPTGGEQYF. Using reference TRBV18 and TRBJ2-7 for the parts outside the CDR3, the full variable domain is NAGVMQNPRHLVRRRGQEARLRCSPMKGHSHVYWYRQLPEEGLKFMVYLQKENIIDESGMPKERFSAEFPKEGPSILRIQQVVRGDSAAYFCASSPTGGEQYFGPGTRLTVT.

V is TRBV30 and J is TRBJ2-7; 9 positions agree with TRBD1. Germline CDR1 is GTSNPN and CDR2 is SVGIG (reference sequence). V shed 5 bases, J shed 6 bases, and the junction held 8 bases outside the gene matches. The CDR3 has 13 amino acids. The CDR3 is CAWGGQGMGEQYF. CDR3 DNA sequence: TGTGCCTGGGGCGGACAGGGGATGGGCGAGCAGTACTTC.

V is TRBV30 and J is TRBJ1-4; 7 bases map to TRBD1. The germline V gene encodes CDR1 GTSNPN and CDR2 SVGIG (reference sequence). Unmatched junction bases numbered 6, after V lost 0 bases and J lost 8 bases. The CDR3 covers 14 residues. This CDR3 reads CAWSVKGAGEKLFF. CDR3 bases: TGTGCCTGGAGTGTGAAGGGGGCCGGGGAAAAACTGTTTTTT.

The chain has TRBV5-1 and TRBJ1-1; D perhaps matches TRBD1 (5 bases). Germline CDR1 is SGHRS and CDR2 is YFSETQ. Trimming shortened V by 0 bases and J by 0 bases, and 9 bases separated the two germline ends. This CDR3 has 15 residues. CDR3 nucleotide sequence: TGCGCCAGCAGCTTGGAAGGGGTCATGAACACTGAAGCTTTCTTT. Protein product: CASSLEGVMNTEAFF.

This chain uses TRBV11-2 with TRBJ2-2; D gene ambiguous. This CDR3 is built from 18 residues. In germline, CDR1 is SGHAT, CDR2 FQNNGV. Trimming removed 7 bases at V and 3 bases at J, with 24 bases between. The CDR3 DNA follows: TGTGCCAGCACCCCTTCGTTATTAGATAGCCGGGACACCGGGGAGCTGTTTTTT. Translated: CASTPSLLDSRDTGELFF.

This clone was observed a single time. The V gene is TRBV5-1, the J gene TRBJ1-1, with D tentatively TRBD1 (5 bases). The CDR3 is 15 residues long. V shed 0 bases and J shed 2 bases, with 11 bases lying between them. Germline V gene sequence: CDR1 SGHRS, CDR2 YFSETQ. This CDR3 reads CASSLDPGGNTEAFF. CDR3 bases: TGCGCCAGCAGCTTGGACCCGGGGGGAAACACTGAAGCTTTCTTT.

The CDR3: CASSLGAGISTDTQYF. Written as DNA, the CDR3 is TGCGCCAGCAGCTTGGGGGCAGGGATAAGCACAGATACGCAGTATTTT. V gene TRBV5-1 combines with J gene TRBJ2-3; perhaps TRBD1 as D (5 bases). The CDR3 extends over 16 amino acids. Germline assignment: CDR1 SGHRS and CDR2 YFSETQ. The V end lost 0 bases, the J end lost 0 bases, and 11 bases lay between the germline ends.

This chain joins TRBV19 and TRBJ2-2, with TRBD2 as a possible D gene (6 bases). Germline V gives CDR1 LNHDA, CDR2 SQIVND (reference sequence). CDR3 length equals 16 residues. V gave up 2 bases and J gave up 7 bases, with 17 bases separating them. CDR3: CASSIFGGRTNGELFF. The CDR3 region has the DNA TGTGCCAGTAGTATATTCGGGGGTCGGACCAACGGGGAGCTGTTTTTT.

V gene TRBV9 combines with J gene TRBJ2-5; unclear D gene. CDR1 is SGDLS, CDR2 YYNGEE, per germline. The CDR3 has 13 residues. Trimming removed 1 base at V and 7 bases at J, with 11 bases between. CDR3 loop: CASSVTAEPTQYF. The CDR3 region has the DNA TGTGCCAGCAGCGTAACCGCCGAGCCGACCCAGTACTTC. The whole variable domain, filled in from reference TRBV9 and TRBJ2-5, reads DSGVTQTPKHLITATGQRVTLRCSPRSGDLSVYWYQQSLDQGLQFLIQYYNGEERAKGNILERFSAQQFPDLHSELNLSSLELGDSALYFCASSVTAEPTQYFGPGTRLLVL.

V and J are TRBV30 and TRBJ2-5; 8 nucleotides line up with TRBD1. The ends lost 3 bases at V and 2 bases at J; junction bases unmatched: 8. CDR3 length: 15 residues. Germline V gene sequence: CDR1 GTSNPN, CDR2 SVGIG (reference sequence). Here the CDR3 DNA reads TGTGCCTGGAGGGCCATAGGACAGGGACAAGAGACCCAGTACTTC. Its translation: CAWRAIGQGQETQYF.

The CDR3 loop is CASSPGLSGETQYF. The CDR3 bases are TGTGCCAGCAGCCCAGGACTCTCCGGAGAGACCCAGTACTTC. The rearrangement links TRBV11-3 to TRBJ2-5; D might be TRBD2 (5 bases). Trimming stripped 5 bases from V and 4 bases from J, with 14 bases between. The germline V gene encodes CDR1 SGHNT and CDR2 YENEEA. The CDR3 is made up of 14 amino acids. Full variable domain (outside the CDR3, taken from reference TRBV11-3 and TRBJ2-5): EAGVVQSPRYKIIEKKQPVAFWCNPISGHNTLYWYLQNLGQGPELLIRYENEEAVDDSQLPKDRFSAERLKGVDSTLKIQPAELGDSAVYLCASSPGLSGETQYFGPGTRLLVL.

The chain has TRBV12-3 or TRBV12-4 and TRBJ2-1, with 7 positions matching TRBD1. J gave up 6 bases and V 5 bases, and 4 bases lay outside the gene matches. CDR3 length: 13 residues. The CDR3: CASSHHRGNEQFF. CDR3 bases: TGTGCCAGCAGTCACCACAGGGGCAATGAGCAGTTCTTC.

The chain joins TRBV7-3 to TRBJ1-2, with no clear D. The CDR3 is 18 residues long. The germline CDR1 and CDR2 sequences are SGHTA and FQGTGA. With 4 bases removed from V and 5 bases from J, the gap between germline ends came to 26 bases. Here the CDR3 DNA reads TGTGCCAGCAGCTCCTTCCGCTCAGTCCTTTGTTACCGATATGGCTACACCTTC. It translates to CASSSFRSVLCYRYGYTF.

V gene TRBV3-1 (or the pseudogene TRBV3-2) combines with J gene TRBJ1-3, with D hard to call. Germline lookup yields CDR1 LGHDT and CDR2 YNNKEL (reference sequence). The CDR3 covers 14 residues. Trimming removed 3 bases at V and 0 bases at J, with 6 bases between. CDR3 in amino acids: CASSHRSSGNTIYF. In DNA form, the CDR3 reads TGTGCCAGCAGCCATCGCAGCTCTGGAAACACCATATATTTT.

CDR3 in DNA: TGTGCCAGCAGAATCCGGGACAGGGGTGAAGCTTTCTTT. It translates to CASRIRDRGEAFF. The V and J genes are TRBV6-5 and TRBJ1-1; 10 nucleotides agree with TRBD1. The germline V gene has CDR1 MNHEY and CDR2 SVGAGI. The CDR3 has 13 amino acids. Trimming cost V 6 bases and J 7 bases; bases outside gene matches: 5.

The gene calls are TRBV11-2 and TRBJ2-3; D not certain. CDR1 is SGHAT and CDR2 is FQNNGV in the germline V gene. CDR3 size: 13 residues. The V end was cut by 4 bases, the J end by 2 bases, with 7 bases between. CDR3 nucleotide sequence: TGTGCCAGCAGCTCGCGGCACACAGATACGCAGTATTTT. Protein: CASSSRHTDTQYF. The whole variable domain, remainder taken from reference TRBV11-2 and TRBJ2-3, is EAGVAQSPRYKIIEKRQSVAFWCNPISGHATLYWYQQILGQGPKLLIQFQNNGVVDDSQLPKDRFSAERLKGVDSTLKIQPAKLEDSAVYLCASSSRHTDTQYFGPGTRLTVL.

V usage is TRBV6-2 or TRBV6-3 and J usage is TRBJ2-1, with 8 nucleotides matching TRBD2. The germline gives CDR1 MNHEY, CDR2 SVGEGT. The CDR3 runs to 18 residues. Trimming at V came to 2 bases and at J to 0 bases, leaving 9 bases not matched to a gene. The CDR3: CASSYVETSAYSYNEQFF. The CDR3 region has the DNA TGTGCCAGCAGTTACGTCGAGACTAGCGCCTACTCCTACAATGAGCAGTTCTTC.

J is TRBJ2-3 and V is TRBV6-1, with a tentative D call TRBD1 (5 bases). The V and J ends lost 0 bases and 8 bases respectively, with 18 bases between them. This CDR3 has 16 residues. Germline CDR1 and CDR2: MNHNS and SASEGT. CDR3 nucleotides: TGTGCCAGCAGTGAAGCAAGGACATCATCTGGGGCTACGCAGTATTTT. This gives the protein CASSEARTSSGATQYF.

The chain joins TRBV7-2 to TRBJ1-2; 7 positions agree with TRBD1. V lost 3 bases and J lost 6; bases outside the gene matches: 7. The length of the CDR3 is 14 residues. From germline, CDR1 is SGHTA and CDR2 FQGNSA. The CDR3, as DNA: TGTGCCAGCAGCTTCTACAGGGGAAAGGATGGCTACACCTTC. Translation: CASSFYRGKDGYTF.

This sequence joins TRBV15 and TRBJ1-4; D perhaps matches TRBD1 (6 bases). Trimming took 2 bases from V and 4 from J, leaving 14 bases between them. The germline CDR1 and CDR2 sequences are LNHNV and YYDKDF (reference sequence). The CDR3 loop spans 16 amino acids. CDR3 sequence (DNA): TGTGCCACCAGCAGAAATAACGGACAGATTAATGAAAAACTGTTTTTT. The encoded protein is CATSRNNGQINEKLFF.

This clone came up once. At the DNA level, this CDR3 is encoded by other sequences in the same sample as well. The CDR3 spells CASSVTGENSPLHF. Written as DNA, the CDR3 is TGTGCCAGCAGCGTAACAGGGGAGAATTCACCCCTCCACTTT. This chain links TRBV9 with TRBJ1-6, with 7 bases identical to TRBD1. Germline V CDR1 and CDR2: SGDLS, YYNGEE. V shed 1 base and J 7 bases; nucleotides not matched to a gene: 2. The CDR3 runs to 14 residues.

The chain carries TRBV18 and TRBJ1-2, with D possibly matching TRBD1 (5 bases). Between the trimmed V and J ends, which lost 8 bases and 2 bases, there was a span of 18 bases. The CDR3 runs to 15 residues. Looked up from germline, CDR1 is KGHSH and CDR2 is LQKENI. The DNA of the CDR3 is TGTGCCAGCCACTTGGGGCAGGCCATAAACTATGGCTACACCTTC. Amino acids: CASHLGQAINYGYTF.

The chain carries TRBV29-1 and TRBJ2-7; D perhaps matches TRBD1 (6 bases). Trimming stripped 6 bases from V and 3 bases from J, with 15 bases between. CDR3 length equals 13 residues. Germline V CDR1 and CDR2: SQVTM, ANQGSEA. Here the CDR3 DNA reads TGCAGCGTAAAGAACAGGGATCGCTACGAGCAGTACTTC. Its translation: CSVKNRDRYEQYF.

V is TRBV4-2 and J is TRBJ2-7, with 7 bases that match TRBD1. Germline CDR1 reads LGHNA; CDR2 reads YNFKEQ. V was clipped by 0 bases and J by 2 bases; unmatched bases: 4. The CDR3 extends over 15 amino acids. The CDR3 coding sequence is TGTGCCAGCAGCCAAGAAAGGACAGGAACCTACGAGCAGTACTTC. Amino acids: CASSQERTGTYEQYF.

V usage is TRBV9 and J usage is TRBJ2-3; TRBD2 matches 11 bases. The V and J ends lost 2 bases and 5 bases, in that order; junction bases with no gene match: 4. The CDR3 is 15 residues long. Germline loops: CDR1 SGDLS, CDR2 YYNGEE. The CDR3 sequence: CASSVLAGGLDTQYF. CDR3 coding DNA: TGTGCCAGCAGCGTCCTAGCGGGGGGATTAGATACGCAGTATTTT.

This rearrangement joins TRBV3-1 (or the pseudogene TRBV3-2) to TRBJ1-4; D perhaps matches TRBD1 (5 bases). The germline gives CDR1 LGHDT, CDR2 YNNKEL (reference sequence). Trimming shortened V by 2 bases and J by 0 bases, and 10 bases separated the two germline ends. This CDR3 contains 16 residues. The CDR3 DNA reads TGTGCCAGCAGCCAAACCCTCAGGGCAACTAATGAAAAACTGTTTTTT. It encodes CASSQTLRATNEKLFF.

The chain employs TRBV29-1 and TRBJ2-5; D perhaps matches TRBD1 (5 bases). There are 14 residues in the CDR3. Trimming took 0 bases from V and 5 from J, leaving 13 bases between them. Germline V gene data show CDR1 as SQVTM and CDR2 as ANQGSEA. CDR3 sequence reads: CSVEEMRQQETQYF. The CDR3 bases are TGCAGCGTTGAAGAGATGCGACAGCAGGAGACCCAGTACTTC.

V is TRBV9 and J is TRBJ2-1; 10 bases are a match to TRBD1. Germline V gives CDR1 SGDLS, CDR2 YYNGEE. J lost 4 bases, V lost 0 bases, and 1 base had no gene match. The CDR3 runs 15 residues. This CDR3 reads CASSVVGQGYNEQFF. The CDR3 nucleotides read TGTGCCAGCAGCGTAGTGGGACAGGGGTACAATGAGCAGTTCTTC.

The CDR3 here is CSVNIGRSEAFF. CDR3 sequence (DNA): TGCAGCGTTAATATCGGGAGGTCTGAAGCTTTCTTT. This rearrangement joins TRBV29-1 to TRBJ1-1, with no clear D. This CDR3 comprises 12 residues. Germline V CDR1 and CDR2: SQVTM, ANQGSEA. V was shortened by 5 bases and J by 6 bases, with 13 bases between the two germline ends.

The chain combines TRBV4-1 with TRBJ1-3, with 9 nucleotides matching TRBD1. V shed 1 base, J shed 3 bases, and the junction held 10 bases outside the gene matches. The CDR3 contains 18 residues. Germline lookup yields CDR1 MGHRA and CDR2 YSYEKL. The CDR3 region is CASSQGSPDRGYGNTIYF. Written as DNA, the CDR3 is TGCGCCAGCAGCCAAGGAAGCCCGGACAGGGGTTATGGAAACACCATATATTTT.